This T cell receptor beta chain was identified in a study of PD-L1 blockade in urothelial cancer (dated by TCRdb to about 2017). For the wider study: Every patient began therapy around 2014 and was given atezolizumab 1,200 mg intravenously every 3 weeks. Durable clinical benefit was achieved by nine patients and was not achieved by 20 patients. Some 30 patients had pretreatment blood TCR-seq, about 25 had at least one posttreatment blood collection, and about 25 had tumor TCR-seq. Patients had an ECOG performance status of 0 or 1 and had received between 0 and 3 prior chemotherapy regimens. A median of about 140,000 T cells and fewer than 85,000 unique TCRs was obtained from blood samples, and a median clonality of 0.080 was observed. TCR sequencing covered pretreatment tumor samples and matched, serially collected peripheral blood taken before and after atezolizumab treatment. About 90% of the roughly 29 patients were identified as males with urothelial cancer of bladder origin, and a prior smoking history was reported by 18 of 29 patients. Durable clinical benefit was defined as progression-free survival longer than 6 months, and TCR features were also tested against progression-free and overall survival. The study was an exploratory multi-omic analysis of somatic, immune and clinical correlates of response to PD-L1 blockade with atezolizumab in urothelial cancer. Blood samples were analyzed at two time points: 3 weeks after treatment start (second dose) and 6 weeks after treatment start. In the same patients who had TCR sequencing, pretreatment tumors also underwent whole exome sequencing and RNA sequencing.

Points on this clone: This clone's antigen is unknown. One base away there is no much larger clone; base qualities are not given.

At the junction V is shortened by 4 bases and J by 4 bases, with 20 bases in between. Sequences SGDLS (CDR1) and YYNGEE (CDR2) are obtained from the germline V gene. The CDR3 goes from the cysteine to the phenylalanine over 16 residues. The only DNA kept is the CDR3, 48 bases in frame from the first base. The time point label here, explained by the study, means: peripheral blood 6 weeks after treatment start. The cohort included about 30 patients with locally advanced or metastatic urothelial carcinoma who were treated at Memorial Sloan Kettering on a trial protocol. Peripheral blood mononuclear cells were collected pretreatment and during treatment, with between 1 and 8 total time points per patient. The Qiagen DNeasy Blood extraction kit was used to purify genomic DNA from total PBMCs and from tumor samples. PBMCs were collected pretreatment and during treatment, and were isolated and stored as previously described.

Synthetic TCR analog templates were spiked into each PCR to estimate absolute template abundance from read counts. The immunoSEQ assay used bias-controlled V and J gene primers to amplify TCRbeta CDR3 regions from genomic DNA. Sequencing of rearranged TCRbeta segments was performed at approximately 20X coverage. In the authors' own workflow: Sequencing errors were corrected by clustering and CDR3s were annotated against IMGT to assign V, D and J genes. Downstream analyses used only productive TCRbeta rearrangements, leaving out any out-of-frame or stop-codon sequences. Clonality was computed as one minus Shannon entropy normalized by the log of the number of unique productive sequences. Clones differing between time points or between blood and tumor were identified using Fisher's exact test with Benjamini-Hochberg correction, with an adjusted p below 0.01 applied as the threshold. The immuneACCESS repertoire file appears here via TCRdb, limited to in-frame rearrangements. These files lack a portion of the clones; in checked studies, under half of the deficit traces to unresolved V genes, and the cause of the others is not known. V and J calls plus clone size are reproduced from that table; the DNA served to infer D and trimming. Across this sample there are 53,000 or so clones, with 88% seen only once. About 2.6% of the sample rests with the top ten.

The research as a whole found: Greater expansion of tumor-associated TCR clones in peripheral blood 3 weeks after the start of treatment was observed in patients with durable benefit (n ≈ 22, p = 0.022). Improved progression-free and overall survival was associated with having pretreatment peripheral blood TCR clonality below the median. Because the sample size was small (n of about 29) and many exploratory analyses were performed, the results are intended to be hypothesis-generating.

The V and J genes are TRBV9 and TRBJ2-5, and perhaps TRBD1 as D gene, on 6 matching bases. The clonotype originates from a man between 60 and 75 years old with urothelial cancer. The specimen was PBMCs, collected around atezolizumab (anti-PD-L1) treatment. The DNA sequence is as follows: TGTGCCAGCAGCCCCACCTCGGCAGGGGATCGAGAGACCCAGTACTTC. This codes for CASSPTSAGDRETQYF. The reference TRBV9 and TRBJ2-5 proteins fill in what lies around the CDR3, so the full variable domain reads DSGVTQTPKHLITATGQRVTLRCSPRSGDLSVYWYQQSLDQGLQFLIQYYNGEERAKGNILERFSAQQFPDLHSELNLSSLELGDSALYFCASSPTSAGDRETQYFGPGTRLLVL.